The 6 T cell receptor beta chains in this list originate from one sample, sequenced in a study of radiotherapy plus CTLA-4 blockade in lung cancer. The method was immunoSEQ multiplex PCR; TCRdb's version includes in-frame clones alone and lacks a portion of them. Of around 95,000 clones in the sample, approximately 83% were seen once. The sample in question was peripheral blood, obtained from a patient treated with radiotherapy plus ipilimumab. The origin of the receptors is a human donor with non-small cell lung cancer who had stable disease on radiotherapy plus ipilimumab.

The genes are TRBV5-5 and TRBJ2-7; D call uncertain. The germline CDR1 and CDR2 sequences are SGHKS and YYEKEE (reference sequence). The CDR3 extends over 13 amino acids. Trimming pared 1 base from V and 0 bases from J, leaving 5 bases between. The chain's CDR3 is CASSLTVSYEQYF. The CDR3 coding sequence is TGTGCCAGCAGCTTGACGGTCTCCTACGAGCAGTACTTC.

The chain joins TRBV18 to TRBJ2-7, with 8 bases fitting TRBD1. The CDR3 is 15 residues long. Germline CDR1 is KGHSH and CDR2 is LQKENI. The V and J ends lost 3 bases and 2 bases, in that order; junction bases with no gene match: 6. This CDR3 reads CASSPLDRAPYEQYF. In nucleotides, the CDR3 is TGTGCCAGCTCACCTTTGGACAGGGCCCCCTACGAGCAGTACTTC.

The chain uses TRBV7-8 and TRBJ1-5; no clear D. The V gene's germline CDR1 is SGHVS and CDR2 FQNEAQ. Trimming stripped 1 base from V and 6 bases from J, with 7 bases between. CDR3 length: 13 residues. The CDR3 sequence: CASSLDRVQPQHF. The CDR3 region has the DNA TGTGCCAGCAGCTTAGATCGTGTTCAGCCCCAGCATTTT. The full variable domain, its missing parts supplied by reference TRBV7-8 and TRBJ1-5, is GAGVSQSPRYKVAKRGQDVALRCDPISGHVSLFWYQQALGQGPEFLTYFQNEAQLDKSGLPSDRFFAERPEGSVSTLKIQRTQQEDSAVYLCASSLDRVQPQHFGDGTRLSIL.

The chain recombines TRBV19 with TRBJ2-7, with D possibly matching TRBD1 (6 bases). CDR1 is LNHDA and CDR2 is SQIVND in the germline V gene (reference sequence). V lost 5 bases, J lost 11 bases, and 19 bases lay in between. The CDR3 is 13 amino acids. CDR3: CASSLRDTARKYF. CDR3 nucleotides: TGTGCCAGTAGTTTACGGGACACGGCGAGGAAGTACTTC.

The CDR3 bases are TGTGCCAGCAGTTCCCCGGGGGCGTGGGGCTACACCTTC. It specifies CASSSPGAWGYTF. The chain has TRBV28 and TRBJ1-2, with TRBD1 as a possible D gene (6 bases). The CDR3 is made up of 13 amino acids. Germline values: CDR1 MDHEN, CDR2 SYDVKM. Trimming stripped 4 bases from V and 8 bases from J, with 14 bases between.

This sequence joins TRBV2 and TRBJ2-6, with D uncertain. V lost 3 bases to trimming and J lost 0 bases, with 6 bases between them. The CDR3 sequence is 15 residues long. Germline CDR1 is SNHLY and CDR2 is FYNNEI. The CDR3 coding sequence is TGTGCCAGCAGTGATCGGATCTCTGGGGCCAACGTCCTGACTTTC. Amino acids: CASSDRISGANVLTF.